This T cell receptor beta chain was sequenced during a study of shared clonotypes between healthy human individuals (dated by TCRdb to between 2020 and 2021). General notes on the study: The cohort comprised a couple of women and a few men aged 18 to 49 years. For each donor, CD4 naive and CD4 memory were each run on three plates, CD8 naive on two plates, and CD8 memory on one plate. The study deeply sequenced blood TCR repertoires of five healthy adults to estimate repertoire size and the extent of clonotype sharing between individuals. To increase sequencing depth and limit assay-specific biases, different laboratories used diverse techniques to prepare libraries and sequence TCR repertoires. Per donor, leukapheresis produced somewhere between about 0.8 and 9 billion PBMCs.

Comment on this clone: This receptor's antigen is unknown. One end of the junction does not line up with germline, which may come from a read error.

Using the deep immunoSEQ assay, multiplex PCR amplified TCR CDR3 regions from genomic DNA. Genomic DNA extracted from each cell subset was distributed evenly over all wells of several immunoSEQ 96-well plates, and each plate served as one replicate. For sorted subsets, around 200 ng genomic DNA, equal to tens of thousands of T cell genomes, was loaded into each replicate PCR. Purified libraries were measured with a Qubit 3.0 fluorometer, size-checked on a Bioanalyzer 2100, and measured again with the KAPA Library Quantification kit. Each immunoSEQ 96-well plate was sequenced on its own single-read 150-cycle Illumina NextSeq 550 flow cell. Processing in the source paper ran as follows. Because the immunoSEQ output held only junctional sequences and lacked quality scores, the filtering could not match the filtering applied to full-length reads. Sequences were annotated with PyIR, a Python wrapper for IgBLAST v1.9, and V/J genes and CDR3 were assigned using IMGT germline references. Reads with weak V/J assignments (E-value above 1e-6), missing CDR3, stop codons, out-of-frame junctions, or ambiguous translated residues were removed. V3J clonotypes were defined as sequences sharing the same inferred V gene, J gene, and CDR3 amino acid sequence. Percentage overlap between repertoires was calculated by dividing the number of shared unique clonotypes by the size of the smaller repertoire. Three approaches were used to assess repertoire richness: RTK rarefaction, the Chao1 estimator, and Recon v2.1 estimates of unobserved clonotypes. Generation probabilities were computed with OLGA for all TCRbeta clonotypes obtained by the gDNA method from a handful of donors. The table comes from immuneACCESS by way of TCRdb, which keeps in-frame sequences with V and J called. Part of the clones is missing from these tables; in studies checked, under half for an unresolved V gene and the rest for unknown reasons. V and J calls and clone size are those listed in that table; D and trimming were worked out from the DNA. The table for this sample lists 2 million to 2.5 million clones; about 95% of them were counted only once. The ten largest clonotypes hold approximately 1.2% of the sample.

Study-level results and caveats: Sampling was restricted to blood, and TCR repertoires in tissue are likely to differ from TCR repertoires in blood. When a few donors were compared, the shared fraction of clonotypes was 5% to 6.5% for naive CD4, 3% to 4% for naive CD8, about 2.5% for memory CD4, and around 0.4% for memory CD8. Because the study included a small number of donors, the genetic and exposure-history diversity represented was limited. Clonotypes shared by all four sorted-subset donors showed higher generation probabilities than non-shared clonotypes. Pairwise subsampling led to the expectation that sequencing depth would affect the degree of clonotype sharing among donors. Larger estimated clonotype richness was generally found for naive subsets than for memory subsets. Even with the large sequencing depth, rarefaction of the sorted-subset datasets indicated that sequencing was incomplete.

CD8 naive samples were CD45RO-negative cells positively selected for CCR7, giving a CD45RA+CCR7+ population that excluded TemRA cells. Healthy HIV-negative adults with no recently reported acute infections or vaccinations were included as donors. Every donor was a Caucasian adult residing in Nashville, Tennessee, USA. Blood was collected by leukapheresis, and PBMCs were isolated by Ficoll-Histopaque density gradient centrifugation and then cryopreserved in liquid nitrogen vapor phase. Analytical flow cytometry was used to check the purity and quantity of each magnetically sorted T cell population. Each sorted fraction had its genomic DNA isolated and then quantified by UV absorbance on a Nanodrop 2000c. Measured from the cysteine to the phenylalanine, the CDR3 is 17 residues long. Just the 51-base CDR3 DNA is kept, in frame starting at base 1. Taken from the germline V gene (reference sequence), the CDR1 and CDR2 loops are MNHEY and SMNVEV.

This receptor was obtained from a man between 18 and 35 years old in good health. The sample consisted of naive CD8+ T cells sorted from blood. Interpreted using the paper, the cell subset or site label stands for: CD45RA+CCR7+. The chain joins TRBV27 to TRBJ2-7, with 8 middle bases fitting TRBD2. DNA sequence: TGTGCCGGCAGTCAAGTCGTGGTCGGGGGGGCCTCCTACGAGCAGTACTTC. Its coded protein is CAGSQVVVGGASYEQYF.